This TCR beta chain was recovered during a study of shared clonotypes between healthy human individuals. A word on this clone: The target antigen is unknown.

The CDR3 runs to 11 residues. The V and J ends lost 7 bases and 10 bases respectively, with 13 bases between them. Per the germline V gene, CDR1 is MNHNY and CDR2 is SVGAGI (reference sequence). The run depth of the assay was deep. Produced via immunoSEQ multiplex PCR; TCRdb's table is partial and in-frame only. The sample has around 1.1 million clones, about 84% seen once. Study-wide findings and caveats: Roughly 5% of naive CD4 clonotypes were shared across a few donors.

This sequence joins TRBV6-6 and TRBJ1-1, with D uncertain. The sequence was collected from a young man in good health. Some clones in this sample may be carry-over from other donors' samples. Sequenced: memory CD4+ T cells from PBMCs. Subset meaning: CD45RA-negative fraction. DNA for the CDR3: TGTGCCAGCAATACCCGGCAACGAGCTTTCTTT. Translated, it gives CASNTRQRAFF.